Listed here are 20 T cell receptor beta chains from one sample, sequenced in a study of OX40 agonist ivuxolimab in advanced cancers. The repertoire was sequenced with immunoSEQ multiplex PCR; TCRdb's copy has only in-frame clones and lacks some. The table lists 90,000 to 130,000 clones, around 90% of them singletons. The specimen comprised CD4+ or CD8+ T cells sorted from blood, sampled in a trial of the OX40 agonist ivuxolimab. Every receptor here comes from an adult with an advanced solid tumor such as melanoma, head and neck, liver or kidney cancer.

The CDR3 protein is CAISARQETQYF. The DNA for the CDR3 is TGTGCCATCAGTGCTAGGCAAGAGACCCAGTACTTC. This chain uses TRBV10-3 with TRBJ2-5; D is unclear. CDR1 is ENHRY, CDR2 SYGVKD, per germline. Trimming pared 4 bases from V and 2 bases from J, leaving 5 bases between. This CDR3 is 12 amino acids long.

CDR3 DNA: TGTGCCAGCAGGCTGTACGGACAGGGATTCTACAATGAGCAGTTCTTC. Its translation is CASRLYGQGFYNEQFF. This chain uses TRBV6-7 with TRBJ2-1, with TRBD1 identical over 8 bases. TRBV6-7 is identified as an open reading frame with a role that is uncertain. V lost 6 bases and J lost 3; bases outside the gene matches: 10. There are 16 residues in the CDR3.

V and J are TRBV6-1 and TRBJ1-2; D call uncertain. The CDR3 consists of 11 residues. Germline V gene sequence: CDR1 MNHNS, CDR2 SASEGT. Trimming shortened V by 8 bases and J by 4 bases, and 8 bases separated the two germline ends. The CDR3, as DNA: TGTGCCAGCCGGACGGGCTATGGCTACACCTTC. Encoded protein: CASRTGYGYTF.

CDR3 sequence (DNA): TGTGCCAGCACTTCGACAGGGGAGACCGGGGAGCTGTTTTTT. It specifies CASTSTGETGELFF. The chain employs TRBV6-6 and TRBJ2-2; TRBD1 matches 8 bases. The CDR3 has 14 residues. CDR1 and CDR2 (germline): MNHNY, SVGAGI (reference sequence). The V and J ends lost 7 bases and 5 bases, in that order; junction bases with no gene match: 6.

CDR3 coding DNA: TGTGCCAGCAGCCCCTATGGGGGGGGCTATGGCTACACCTTC. Translated: CASSPYGGGYGYTF. The rearrangement links TRBV27 to TRBJ1-2, with a weak D call TRBD1 (5 bases). The CDR3 extends over 14 amino acids. Trimming left V 6 bases short and J 4 bases short, with 15 bases between. In germline, CDR1 is MNHEY, CDR2 SMNVEV (reference sequence).

V is TRBV7-8 and J is TRBJ1-2; tentative D call: TRBD1 (5 bases). This CDR3 region has 13 residues. Trimming took off 5 bases at V and 8 bases at J, with 15 bases between the two ends. The germline V gene has CDR1 SGHVS and CDR2 FQNEAQ. This CDR3 is CASSGGTAEGYTF. The CDR3 nucleotides read TGTGCCAGCAGCGGAGGGACGGCGGAGGGCTACACCTTC.

The chain employs TRBV6-1 and TRBJ2-7; 7 positions agree with TRBD2. This CDR3 has 14 residues. V was clipped by 8 bases and J by 7 bases; unmatched bases: 14. Germline V gene sequence: CDR1 MNHNS, CDR2 SASEGT. CDR3 in amino acids: CASSPGLGGWEQYF. CDR3 DNA sequence: TGTGCCAGCTCCCCGGGACTCGGGGGGTGGGAGCAGTACTTC.

This chain joins TRBV4-2 and TRBJ2-5; TRBD2 agrees at 11 bases. Germline lookup yields CDR1 LGHNA and CDR2 YNFKEQ. V gave up 0 bases and J gave up 7 bases; unmatched junction bases: 4. The CDR3 is 15 amino acids. The CDR3 is CASSQDGLAGGTQYF. The CDR3, as DNA: TGTGCCAGCAGCCAAGATGGTCTAGCGGGGGGGACCCAGTACTTC.

The chain uses TRBV6-5 and TRBJ1-2; D gene unclear. The CDR3 is made up of 13 amino acids. V gave up 2 bases and J gave up 2 bases, with 6 bases separating them. The germline gives CDR1 MNHEY, CDR2 SVGAGI. CDR3 residues: CASSYRSNYGYTF. As DNA, the CDR3 is TGTGCCAGCAGTTACAGGTCCAACTATGGCTACACCTTC.

The rearrangement links TRBV7-4 to TRBJ1-4; 9 bases match TRBD1. After removal of 5 bases from V and 8 bases from J, the junction contained 15 bases not matched to a gene. This CDR3 region has 17 residues. Germline loops: CDR1 SGHVT, CDR2 SQSDAQ. The CDR3 region has the DNA TGTGCCAGCAGCCGCCGGGACAGGGTTTCGGTGGCCGAAAAACTGTTTTTT. It codes for CASSRRDRVSVAEKLFF.

V usage is TRBV5-6 and J usage is TRBJ1-6, with D possibly TRBD1 on 5 matching bases. The V end was cut by 2 bases, the J end by 10 bases, with 19 bases between. This CDR3 contains 16 residues. Germline loops: CDR1 SGHDT, CDR2 YYEEEE. The chain's CDR3 is CASSLVLGQGRSPLHF. Here the CDR3 DNA reads TGTGCCAGCAGCTTAGTTCTCGGCCAGGGAAGGTCACCCCTCCACTTT.

Only a few counts were recorded for this clone. The gene calls are TRBV7-6 and TRBJ2-5; 8 bases are shared with TRBD2. With 5 bases clipped from V and 4 bases from J, the junction kept 12 bases outside the gene matches. The CDR3 extends over 16 amino acids. Germline loops: CDR1 SGHVS, CDR2 FNYEAQ. The CDR3: CASSRSRPSGRETQYF. CDR3 sequence (DNA): TGTGCCAGCAGCCGGAGTAGGCCTAGCGGGCGAGAGACCCAGTACTTC.

This sequence joins TRBV4-1 and TRBJ1-5; D call uncertain. The CDR3 has 14 residues. Germline assignment: CDR1 MGHRA and CDR2 YSYEKL. V lost 0 bases, J lost 6 bases, and 9 bases lay in between. The CDR3 region has the DNA TGCGCCAGCAGCCAAGATGAGGCCGGTCAGCCCCAGCATTTT. It translates to CASSQDEAGQPQHF.

V usage is TRBV20-1 and J usage is TRBJ1-1, with D unclear. CDR3 size: 11 residues. V was pared by 4 bases and J by 8 bases, with 11 bases between. Germline loops: CDR1 DFQATT, CDR2 SNEGSKA (reference sequence). CDR3 DNA sequence: TGCAGTGCTATCGCCTTCGAGGAAGCTTTCTTT. This codes for CSAIAFEEAFF.

The V gene is TRBV30, the J gene TRBJ1-2; no firm D call. CDR3 length: 11 amino acids. V was trimmed by 4 bases and J by 8 bases, leaving 11 bases between them. Germline V lookup: CDR1 GTSNPN, CDR2 SVGIG (reference sequence). As DNA, the CDR3 is TGTGCCTGGAAAAGTTACGGAGGCTACACCTTC. It specifies CAWKSYGGYTF. Together with reference TRBV30 and TRBJ1-2, the CDR3 gives the full variable domain: SQTIHQWPATLVQPVGSPLSLECTVEGTSNPNLYWYRQAAGRGLQLLFYSVGIGQISSEVPQNLSASRPQDRQFILSSKKLLLSDSGFYLCAWKSYGGYTFGSGTRLTVV.

CDR3: CASSQDRKRGRVETQYF. CDR3 bases: TGTGCCAGCAGCCAAGATCGTAAGCGTGGACGGGTGGAGACCCAGTACTTC. J is TRBJ2-5 and V is TRBV4-2, with D unresolved. Looked up from germline, CDR1 is LGHNA and CDR2 is YNFKEQ. CDR3 length equals 17 residues. Trimming cost V 0 bases and J 5 bases, with 19 bases left between them.

The V call is TRBV6-5, the J call TRBJ2-3, with D unresolved. The CDR3 contains 10 residues. Germline CDR1 and CDR2: MNHEY and SVGAGI. V was pared by 6 bases and J by 4 bases, with 2 bases between. The CDR3 reads CASRPDTQYF. The CDR3 coding sequence is TGTGCCAGCAGGCCAGATACGCAGTATTTT.

V and J are TRBV5-6 and TRBJ2-1; 8 bases match TRBD2. CDR1 and CDR2 from the germline V gene are SGHDT and YYEEEE. Trimming removed 4 bases from V and 6 bases from J; junction bases left unmatched: 12. This CDR3 spans 16 amino acids. Here the CDR3 reads CASSPTVGGGINEQFF. CDR3 nucleotides: TGTGCCAGCAGCCCGACGGTCGGGGGGGGCATCAATGAGCAGTTCTTC.

The chain combines TRBV5-4 with TRBJ1-2; 8 nucleotides align to TRBD1. Germline-derived CDR1 and CDR2 are SGHNT and YYREEE (reference sequence). CDR3 length: 15 residues. Trimming cost V 0 bases and J 2 bases; bases outside gene matches: 3. The CDR3 loop reads CASSLETGVNYGYTF. The CDR3 DNA reads TGTGCCAGCAGCTTGGAGACAGGGGTCAACTATGGCTACACCTTC.

As for this clone: The sample contains more than one DNA sequence encoding this CDR3. The rearrangement uses TRBV11-3 and TRBJ1-3; D gene unclear. CDR1 is SGHNT and CDR2 is YENEEA in the germline V gene. The V end was cut by 2 bases, the J end by 0 bases, with 2 bases between. The CDR3 consists of 13 residues. The CDR3 nucleotides are TGTGCCAGCAGCTTACTCTCTGGAAACACCATATATTTT. As protein: CASSLLSGNTIYF.